The rows below give T cell receptor beta chains drawn from one sample of a study of cytomegalovirus exposure and HLA in healthy donors. Here immunoSEQ multiplex PCR was the method, and the copy in TCRdb shows in-frame clones only, minus some. The sample lists approximately 190,000 clones, 70% occurring once. Sequenced: PBMCs. These receptors originate from a man in his forties in good health and CMV-seropositive. CDR3s include the opening cysteine and the closing phenylalanine or tryptophan. D genes are given only for firm matches. Clone sizes are given selectively: once, few, many, or a class where the clone is expanded.

TRBD1 | TRBJ2-1 | TRBV27 | few | TGTGCCAGCAGTTGGACAGGGGATTGGAATGAGCAGTTCTTC | CASSWTGDWNEQFF
TRBD2 | TRBJ2-7 | TRBV13 | - | TGTGCCAGCAGCCCCAGCGGGGGGGCCTACGAGCAGTACTTC | CASSPSGGAYEQYF
- | TRBJ1-1 | TRBV29-1 | - | TGCAGCGTTGATCGGCGGCTCAACACTGAAGCTTTCTTT | CSVDRRLNTEAFF
- | TRBJ2-7 | TRBV28 | - | TGTGCCAGCAGTTCCCCCCTCGGCGAGCAGTACTTC | CASSSPLGEQYF
TRBD1 | TRBJ1-2 | TRBV27 | - | TGTGCCAGCAGTCCAGGACAGGGAGGTACCCCAACCCATGGCTACACCTTC | CASSPGQGGTPTHGYTF
- | TRBJ2-2 | TRBV6-6 | - | TGTGCCAGCAAAGGGGGCACCGGGGAGCTGTTTTTT | CASKGGTGELFF
TRBD2 | TRBJ2-1 | TRBV6-1 | few | TGTGCCAGCAGTGAAGCGGGCGGGGGAAGGGGTAATGAGCAGTTCTTC | CASSEAGGGRGNEQFF
TRBD2 | TRBJ2-3 | TRBV7-2 | once | TGTGCCAGCAGCTCGACTAGCGGGCTCACAGATACGCAGTATTTT | CASSSTSGLTDTQYF
TRBD2 | TRBJ2-1 | TRBV18 | - | TGTGCCAGCTCACCTGGACTAGCGTCATACAATGAGCAGTTCTTC | CASSPGLASYNEQFF
TRBD1 | TRBJ1-2 | TRBV15 | few | TGTGCCACCAGCGGGGAACCAGTAAGGGACAGCGGACGTGGCTACACCTTC | CATSGEPVRDSGRGYTF
TRBD1 | TRBJ1-1 | TRBV27 | - | TGTGCCAGCAGTTTACGGACAGGGGGCACTGAAGCTTTCTTT | CASSLRTGGTEAFF
- | TRBJ1-3 | TRBV27 | - | TGTGCCAGCAGCCCTGGGCAGGGCCCTGGAAACACCATATATTTT | CASSPGQGPGNTIYF
- | TRBJ1-4 | TRBV29-1 | - | TGCAGCGTTGAACTAGCCGGTGAAAAACTGTTTTTT | CSVELAGEKLFF
- | TRBJ2-2 | TRBV29-1 | few | TGCAGCGCCGAAGGGGCGGACACCGGGGAGCTGTTTTTT | CSAEGADTGELFF
TRBD2 | TRBJ2-3 | TRBV5-1 | - | TGCGCCAGCAGCTTGGAACTAGCGGGACTCACAGATACGCAGTATTTT | CASSLELAGLTDTQYF
TRBD2 | TRBJ2-3 | TRBV6-1 | - | TGTGCCAGCGGACTAGCGGGGGAGAGCACAGATACGCAGTATTTT | CASGLAGESTDTQYF
- | TRBJ1-2 | TRBV7-9 | - | TGTGCCAGCAGCTTCCCGGGGGGCGGCTATGGCTACACCTTC | CASSFPGGGYGYTF
- | TRBJ2-5 | TRBV19 | - | TGTGCCAGTAGTTCCCGGAGGACTGGGGAGACCCAGTACTTC | CASSSRRTGETQYF
- | TRBJ1-4 | TRBV29-1 | few | TGCAGCGTTGAAGATCCGAGGGAAGGCCGAGAAAAACTGTTTTTT | CSVEDPREGREKLFF
- | TRBJ2-7 | TRBV7-2 | - | TGTGCCAGCAGCTTCCGTCTAGGGACTCCTTCCTACGAGCAGTACTTC | CASSFRLGTPSYEQYF
TRBD2 | TRBJ2-5 | TRBV2 | - | TGTGCCAGCAGTGGTCGGGAGGCCCAGTACTTC | CASSGREAQYF
- | TRBJ2-7 | TRBV6-5 | - | TGTGCCAGCAGTTACTCATGGCAGGTAAACTACGAGCAGTACTTC | CASSYSWQVNYEQYF
- | TRBJ1-3 | TRBV5-1 | - | TGCGCCAGCAGCCTCCCGCGGGACCAAACTGGAAACACCATATATTTT | CASSLPRDQTGNTIYF
TRBD1 | TRBJ1-5 | TRBV28 | - | TGTGCCAGCAGTTTAGGGACAGGGGTTTTCGGTCAGCCCCAGCATTTT | CASSLGTGVFGQPQHF
- | TRBJ1-5 | TRBV7-9 | - | TGTGCCAGCAGCTTAACGGGTTTGAGCAATCAGCCCCAGCATTTT | CASSLTGLSNQPQHF
- | TRBJ2-5 | TRBV5-1 | - | TGCGCCAGCGGGGGACGGGGGAGCCCAGAGGAGACCCAGTACTTC | CASGGRGSPEETQYF
TRBD1 | TRBJ2-3 | TRBV9 | - | TGTGCCAGCAGCGCCGGGACAGGGGTCGGAGATACGCAGTATTTT | CASSAGTGVGDTQYF
TRBD2 | TRBJ2-5 | TRBV4-1 | - | TGCGCCAGCAGCCTCGGGACTAGCGGGGAAATCCAGTACTTC | CASSLGTSGEIQYF
- | TRBJ2-1 | TRBV15 | - | TGTGCCACCAGCAAAGGTAAAGCTAGCTCCTACAATGAGCAGTTCTTC | CATSKGKASSYNEQFF
TRBD2 | TRBJ2-1 | TRBV5-3 | - | TGTGCCAGAAGCAACAAGGGGACTAGCGGGGGACGGGACAATGAGCAGTTCTTC | CARSNKGTSGGRDNEQFF
TRBD2 | TRBJ2-2 | TRBV4-2 | - | TGTGCCAGCAGAATTAGCGGGGGCGGGACCGGGGAGCTGTTTTTT | CASRISGGGTGELFF
TRBD2 | TRBJ2-2 | TRBV5-4 | - | TGTGCCAGCAGCCCCCCAGCGGGGGGCACGAACACCGGGGAGCTGTTTTTT | CASSPPAGGTNTGELFF
- | TRBJ1-2 | TRBV7-9 | - | TGTGCCAGCAGCCCGATGACGGGTAACTATGGCTACACCTTC | CASSPMTGNYGYTF
TRBD2 | TRBJ2-3 | TRBV5-6 | - | TGTGCCAGCAGCTTGGTAACGGGGGGGCCCGTAGATACGCAGTATTTT | CASSLVTGGPVDTQYF
- | TRBJ2-7 | TRBV10-3 | few | TGTGCCATCAGGGACCAGTTGGGGCATTTCTACGAGCAGTACTTC | CAIRDQLGHFYEQYF
- | TRBJ2-3 | TRBV9 | - | TGTGCCAGCAGCGGGCGACTGGGGGGAATAGATACGCAGTATTTT | CASSGRLGGIDTQYF
TRBD1 | TRBJ2-1 | TRBV11-3 | - | TGTGCCAGCAGCCGTGGACAGGGGGCTGGCAATGAGCAGTTCTTC | CASSRGQGAGNEQFF